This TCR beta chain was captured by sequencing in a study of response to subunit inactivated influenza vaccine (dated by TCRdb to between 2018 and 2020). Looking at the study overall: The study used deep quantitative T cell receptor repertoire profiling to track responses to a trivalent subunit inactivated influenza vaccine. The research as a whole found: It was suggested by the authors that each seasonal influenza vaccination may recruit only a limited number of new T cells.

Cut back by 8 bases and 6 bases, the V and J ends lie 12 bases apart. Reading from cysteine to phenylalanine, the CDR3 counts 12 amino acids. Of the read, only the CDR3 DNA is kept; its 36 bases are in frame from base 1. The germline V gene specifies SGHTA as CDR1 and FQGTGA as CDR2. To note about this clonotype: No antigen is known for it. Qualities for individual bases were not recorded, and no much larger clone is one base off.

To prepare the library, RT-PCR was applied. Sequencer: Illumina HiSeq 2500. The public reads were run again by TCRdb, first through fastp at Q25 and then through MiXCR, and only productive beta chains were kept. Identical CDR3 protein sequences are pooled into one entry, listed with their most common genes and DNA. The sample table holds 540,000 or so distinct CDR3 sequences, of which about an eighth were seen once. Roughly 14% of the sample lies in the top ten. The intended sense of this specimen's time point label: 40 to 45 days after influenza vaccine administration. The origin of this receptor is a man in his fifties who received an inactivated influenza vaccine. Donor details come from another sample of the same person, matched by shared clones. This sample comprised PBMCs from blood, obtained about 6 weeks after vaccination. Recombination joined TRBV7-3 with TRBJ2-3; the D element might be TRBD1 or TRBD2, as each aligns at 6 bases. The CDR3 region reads CASYGGPDTQYF. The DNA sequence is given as TGTGCCAGCTACGGGGGCCCGGATACGCAGTATTTT.